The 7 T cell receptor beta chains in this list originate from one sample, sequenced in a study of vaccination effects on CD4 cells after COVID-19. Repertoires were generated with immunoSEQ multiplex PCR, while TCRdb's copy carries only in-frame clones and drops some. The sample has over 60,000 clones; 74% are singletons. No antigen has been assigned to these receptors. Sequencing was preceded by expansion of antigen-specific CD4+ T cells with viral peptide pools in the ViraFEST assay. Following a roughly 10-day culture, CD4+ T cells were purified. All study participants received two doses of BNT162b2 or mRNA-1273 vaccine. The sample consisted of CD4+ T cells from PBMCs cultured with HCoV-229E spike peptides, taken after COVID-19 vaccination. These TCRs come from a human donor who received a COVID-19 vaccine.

The CDR3 loop is CAWREGGGNTIYF. The CDR3 nucleotides are TGTGCCTGGAGGGAGGGAGGAGGAAACACCATATATTTT. The chain joins TRBV30 to TRBJ1-3; D gene ambiguous. V lost 3 bases, J lost 4 bases, and 10 bases lay in between. There are 13 residues in the CDR3. Germline assignment: CDR1 GTSNPN and CDR2 SVGIG (reference sequence).

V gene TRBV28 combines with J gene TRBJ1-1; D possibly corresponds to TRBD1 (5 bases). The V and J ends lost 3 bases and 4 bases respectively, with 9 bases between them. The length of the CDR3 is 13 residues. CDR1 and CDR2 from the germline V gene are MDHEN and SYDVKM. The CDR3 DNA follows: TGTGCCAGCAGTTTTTCGGGGACCACTGAAGCTTTCTTT. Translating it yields CASSFSGTTEAFF.

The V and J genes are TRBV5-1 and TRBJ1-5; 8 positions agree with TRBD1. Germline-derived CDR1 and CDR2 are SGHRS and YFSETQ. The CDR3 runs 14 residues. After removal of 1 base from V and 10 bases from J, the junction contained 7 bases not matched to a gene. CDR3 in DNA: TGCGCCAGCAGCTTGACTACAGGGGGTCCTCCCCAGCATTTT. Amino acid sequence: CASSLTTGGPPQHF.

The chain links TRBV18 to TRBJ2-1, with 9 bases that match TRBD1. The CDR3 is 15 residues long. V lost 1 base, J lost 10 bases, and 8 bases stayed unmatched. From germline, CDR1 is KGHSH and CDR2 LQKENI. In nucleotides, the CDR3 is TGTGCCAGCTCACCACTGGTTACAGGGGGCCTCGAGCAGTTCTTC. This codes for CASSPLVTGGLEQFF.

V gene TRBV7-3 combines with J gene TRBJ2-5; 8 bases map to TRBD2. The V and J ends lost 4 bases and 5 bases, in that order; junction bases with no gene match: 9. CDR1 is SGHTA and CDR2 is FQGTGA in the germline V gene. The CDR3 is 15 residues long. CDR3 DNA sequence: TGTGCCAGCAGCTCCCTGGGACTAGTTTTGGAGACCCAGTACTTC. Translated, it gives CASSSLGLVLETQYF.

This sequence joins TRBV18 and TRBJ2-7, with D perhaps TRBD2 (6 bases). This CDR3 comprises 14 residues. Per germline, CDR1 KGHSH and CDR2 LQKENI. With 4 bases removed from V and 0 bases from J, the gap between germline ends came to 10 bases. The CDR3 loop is CASSRGDGSYEQYV. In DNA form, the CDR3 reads TGTGCCAGCTCACGCGGGGACGGCTCCTACGAGCAGTACGTC.

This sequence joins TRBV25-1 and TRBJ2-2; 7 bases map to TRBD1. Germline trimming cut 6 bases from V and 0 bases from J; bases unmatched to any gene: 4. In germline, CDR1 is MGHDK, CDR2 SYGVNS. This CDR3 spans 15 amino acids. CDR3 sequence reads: CASRTGLSNTGELFF. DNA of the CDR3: TGTGCCAGCAGGACAGGGCTATCGAACACCGGGGAGCTGTTTTTT.